Sequencing of this T cell receptor beta chain was carried out in a study of patients and donors after allogeneic stem cell transplantation. TCRdb processed the RT-PCR reads anew with MiXCR; each CDR3 protein has one entry. Here the sample spans about 57,000 distinct CDR3 sequences, 13% being singletons. The J segment lost 4 bases and the V segment lost 9 bases, leaving 4 bases of the junction unmatched. In germline, CDR1 is KGHDR, CDR2 SFDVKD. This CDR3 comprises 13 residues. This clonotype has a single count. The origin of this receptor is a human donor who was either an allogeneic HSCT recipient or a stem cell or donor lymphocyte infusion donor (not recorded which). It is not recorded whose cells these are; they may come from a transplant donor. The chain has TRBV24-1 and TRBJ2-1; 8 positions match TRBD2. The sample taken for sequencing was blood, either unsorted or a sorted T cell fraction (not recorded which). The CDR3 sequence is CATSSGSYNEQFF. The CDR3 region has the DNA TGTGCCACCTCGAGCGGGAGTTACAATGAGCAGTTCTTC.